This T cell receptor (beta chain) is from a study of cytomegalovirus exposure and HLA in healthy donors. Turning to the study itself: Early released data comprised some 91 million unique TCRs from HLA-typed donors. Study outcomes and limitations: Per published reports, the classifier diagnosed cytomegalovirus status with high specificity and sensitivity. A later analysis found most CMV-associated TCR beta chains apparently HLA-restricted.

Germline values: CDR1 SGHRS, CDR2 YFSETQ. After removal of 4 bases from V and 7 bases from J, the junction contained 8 bases not matched to a gene. The CDR3 has 17 amino acids. For this clone: The antigen is undetermined.

Each donor's status was that of a healthy bone marrow donor. A multiplex PCR was run with 60 Vbeta primers and 13 Jbeta primers. Data came from immunoSEQ multiplex PCR; TCRdb stores just in-frame clones and leaves some out. The sample has 100,000 to 150,000 clones, 70% to 85% seen once. The TCR was taken from a male donor in good health and CMV-seropositive. Sequencing was performed on PBMCs. V gene TRBV5-1 combines with J gene TRBJ2-2; the match to TRBD2 covers 15 bases. The CDR3 spells CASSPGTSGRSGGELFF. The CDR3 nucleotides are TGCGCCAGCAGCCCCGGGACTAGCGGGAGGTCCGGCGGGGAGCTGTTTTTT.